Listed below are T cell receptor beta chains from one sample, sequenced in a study of T cell responses to AZD1222 COVID-19 vaccine. Using immunoSEQ multiplex PCR, the repertoire was profiled, and TCRdb retains in-frame clones only, with some absent. The sample yields 60,000 to 85,000 clones, less than 85% seen once. Sequences were derived from peripheral blood, sampled on day 0 of AZD1222 vaccination. The receptors stem from an adult in good health. Each CDR3 is given with its conserved first and last residue. D genes are given only for firm matches. A row's size may be missing; if present it is once, few, many or a size class.

-	TRBV5-4	-	TRBJ2-3	TGTGCCAGCAGCTCCCGGGACTCGACAGATACGCAGTATTTT	CASSSRDSTDTQYF
-	TRBV2	-	TRBJ1-6	TGTGCCAGCAGCCCGCAGGGATCACCCCTCCACTTT	CASSPQGSPLHF
TRBD1	TRBV19	-	TRBJ1-6	TGTGCCAGTAGCCCGGGACAGGTATTTAATTCACCCCTCCACTTT	CASSPGQVFNSPLHF
TRBD1	TRBV27	-	TRBJ1-6	TGTGCCAGCAGTTTCCCCCGGGACAGGAGCTCCTATAATTCACCCCTCCACTTT	CASSFPRDRSSYNSPLHF
-	TRBV6-5	few	TRBJ2-7	TGTGCCAGCAGCTCGTATGAAGAGAACTACGAGCAGTACTTC	CASSSYEENYEQYF
-	TRBV19	-	TRBJ1-5	TGTGCCAGTAGCACCCGTCGGGTACCAAATCAGCCCCAGCATTTT	CASSTRRVPNQPQHF
TRBD2	TRBV7-9	-	TRBJ2-3	TGTGCCAGCAGCTATCGGGGGGAAGATACGCAGTATTTT	CASSYRGEDTQYF
-	TRBV10-3	-	TRBJ2-1	TGTGCCATCAGTCCGCATGGGGGTTACAATGAGCAGTTCTTC	CAISPHGGYNEQFF
-	TRBV4-1	few	TRBJ1-3	TGCGCCAGCAGCCAAGACAGGGGCTCTGGAAACACCATATATTTT	CASSQDRGSGNTIYF
-	TRBV3-1/TRBV3-2	-	TRBJ2-3	TGTGCCAGCAGCCAAGGGCAGGGGCCCACAGATACGCAGTATTTT	CASSQGQGPTDTQYF
-	TRBV7-9	-	TRBJ1-2	TGTGCCAGCAGCATCGACGGCCCTAACTATGGCTACACCTTC	CASSIDGPNYGYTF
TRBD2	TRBV7-2	-	TRBJ2-1	TGTGCCAGCAGCTTAGCGACTCTAGCGGGAGTGAATGAGCAGTTCTTC	CASSLATLAGVNEQFF
TRBD1	TRBV6-5	-	TRBJ1-4	TGTGCCAGCAGTTTCCAGGGGGCAACTAATGAAAAACTGTTTTTT	CASSFQGATNEKLFF
-	TRBV27	-	TRBJ1-1	TGTGCCAGCAGTTTCGGCCGGGACACTGAAGCTTTCTTT	CASSFGRDTEAFF
-	TRBV25-1	-	TRBJ2-7	TGTGCCAGCAGTGAAGAGAGATGGGACTACGAGCAGTACTTC	CASSEERWDYEQYF
TRBD1	TRBV30	-	TRBJ1-2	TGTGCCTGGGACAGGGGAGGAGGCTACACCTTC	CAWDRGGGYTF
TRBD1	TRBV7-9	few	TRBJ2-5	TGTGCCAGCAGCTCCCCCGGGACAGGGGGCTTCGGGTGGGAGACCCAGTACTTC	CASSSPGTGGFGWETQYF
-	TRBV5-8	-	TRBJ2-1	TGTGCCAGCAGCTTGTCTTTTAATGAGCAGTTCTTC	CASSLSFNEQFF
-	TRBV13	-	TRBJ2-3	TGTGCCAGCAGCCTCCGGGGTTCCTCGTATTTT	CASSLRGSSYF
-	TRBV25-1	once	TRBJ2-7	TGTGCCAGCAGTGAATCGGGCTCCATAGTCCACGAGCAGTACTTC	CASSESGSIVHEQYF
-	TRBV5-1	few	TRBJ2-5	TGCGCCAGCAGCTTGGAGCTCCCGATCGGAGAGACCCAGTACTTC	CASSLELPIGETQYF
-	TRBV28	once	TRBJ1-3	TGTGCCAGCAGCCTAACAGGACACTCTGGAAACACCATATATTTT	CASSLTGHSGNTIYF
-	TRBV5-1	-	TRBJ1-1	TGCGCCAGCAGCTTGGACAGGAACACTGAAGCTTTCTTT	CASSLDRNTEAFF
TRBD1	TRBV12-3/TRBV12-4	-	TRBJ2-5	TGTGCCAGCAGTGGTGGGACAGGGGAGACCCAGTACTTC	CASSGGTGETQYF
-	TRBV10-2	-	TRBJ2-1	TGCGCCAGCAGTGCCCACAATGAGCAGTTCTTC	CASSAHNEQFF
TRBD1	TRBV9	-	TRBJ1-1	TGTGCCAGCAGCGTAGCGGGAGGGGGCGGTGAAGCTTTCTTT	CASSVAGGGGEAFF
-	TRBV11-2	-	TRBJ1-2	TGTGCCAGCAGCTTAACGGGACCGGCCTCTGGCTACACCTTC	CASSLTGPASGYTF
-	TRBV5-4	-	TRBJ1-3	TGTGCCAGCAGCTTGGATTTTAGAGGGTCTGGAAACACCATATATTTT	CASSLDFRGSGNTIYF
TRBD2	TRBV19	-	TRBJ2-3	TGTGCCAGTAGTATGCGCGCTAGCGGGAGGTCAGCTAGCACAGATACGCAGTATTTT	CASSMRASGRSASTDTQYF
TRBD1	TRBV7-2	once	TRBJ1-2	TGTGCCAGCAGCCGCTGGACAGGGTCTGACTATGGCTACACCTTC	CASSRWTGSDYGYTF
-	TRBV7-9	-	TRBJ1-2	TGTGCCAGCAGCCCGTACTTTAACTATGGCTACACCTTC	CASSPYFNYGYTF